This TCR beta chain was identified during a study of OX40 agonist ivuxolimab in advanced cancers. The repertoire was sequenced with immunoSEQ multiplex PCR; TCRdb's copy has only in-frame clones and lacks some. The table includes roughly 56,000 clones, 80% to 90% detected once. Germline lookup yields CDR1 MGHRA and CDR2 YSYEKL. The CDR3 covers 16 residues. The sequences come from CD4+ or CD8+ T cells sorted from blood, collected in a trial of the OX40 agonist ivuxolimab. The rearrangement links TRBV4-1 to TRBJ2-5; D is unresolved. Near its end, the DNA agrees better with TRBJ2-7, so the J call may be wrong. This clonotype was obtained from an adult with an advanced solid tumor such as melanoma, head and neck, liver or kidney cancer. The CDR3 spells CASSQRPGPPTYEQYF. The CDR3 nucleotides read TGCGCCAGCAGCCAAAGGCCCGGGCCCCCGACCTACGAGCAGTACTTC.